The 13 T cell receptor beta chains below all came from one sample that was sequenced in a study of pediatric ulcerative colitis. This table comes from immunoSEQ multiplex PCR, and its TCRdb copy is limited to in-frame clones, with some not included. The table has 20,000 to 30,000 clones, roughly 74% seen once. One to two pinch biopsies were taken from the rectum during colonoscopy. Sequences were obtained from gut tissue. The source is a boy aged 5 to 17 with severe ulcerative colitis.

The J gene is TRBJ2-7, the V gene TRBV7-9; D is possibly TRBD2 (6 bases). Germline CDR1 reads SEHNR; CDR2 reads FQNEAQ (reference sequence). The CDR3 spans 13 residues. V was shortened by 3 bases and J by 0 bases, with 6 bases between the two germline ends. The CDR3 DNA is TGTGCCAGCAGCTTGACTAGCTCCTACGAGCAGTACTTC. It codes for CASSLTSSYEQYF.

Only one count was recorded for this clone. The chain employs TRBV9 and TRBJ2-5; TRBD2 matches 7 bases. Germline assignment: CDR1 SGDLS and CDR2 YYNGEE. The ends lost 2 bases at V and 5 bases at J; junction bases unmatched: 12. The CDR3 sequence is 16 residues long. The CDR3 loop reads CASSVGGSSRVETQYF. CDR3 coding DNA: TGTGCCAGCAGCGTGGGCGGGAGCTCCCGGGTCGAGACCCAGTACTTC.

The rearrangement links TRBV2 to TRBJ1-4, with D possibly TRBD1 on 6 matching bases. Germline-derived CDR1 and CDR2 are SNHLY and FYNNEI. This CDR3 has 18 residues. The germline V and J ends were trimmed by 4 bases and 4 bases, with 22 bases remaining between them. CDR3: CASSVRDTIPRDNEKLFF. CDR3 bases: TGTGCCAGCAGTGTGCGGGACACAATCCCTCGGGATAATGAAAAACTGTTTTTT.

This clone was found once. The rearrangement uses TRBV5-6 and TRBJ2-7; tentative D call: TRBD2 (5 bases). The CDR3 is made up of 17 amino acids. The V and J ends lost 4 bases and 0 bases respectively, with 20 bases between them. Germline V lookup: CDR1 SGHDT, CDR2 YYEEEE. The CDR3 loop is CASSPPILEEVSYEQYF. CDR3 sequence (DNA): TGTGCCAGCAGCCCCCCAATCTTAGAGGAGGTCTCCTACGAGCAGTACTTC. Supplemented by reference TRBV5-6 and TRBJ2-7, the full variable domain reads DAGVTQSPTHLIKTRGQQVTLRCSPKSGHDTVSWYQQALGQGPQFIFQYYEEEERQRGNFPDRFSGHQFPNYSSELNVNALLLGDSALYLCASSPPILEEVSYEQYFGPGTRLTVT.

The DNA of the CDR3 is TGTGCCAGCATCGGGACTAGCAGTGGGACCCAGTACTTC. Translation gives CASIGTSSGTQYF. The genes are TRBV25-1 and TRBJ2-5; 9 bases agree with TRBD2. Germline V CDR1 and CDR2: MGHDK, SYGVNS. Trimming at V came to 7 bases and at J to 7 bases, leaving 7 bases not matched to a gene. The CDR3 spans 13 residues. Drawing the rest from reference TRBV25-1 and TRBJ2-5, the complete variable domain is EADIYQTPRYLVIGTGKKITLECSQTMGHDKMYWYQQDPGMELHLIHYSYGVNSTEKGDLSSESTVSRIRTEHFPLTLESARPSHTSQYLCASIGTSSGTQYFGPGTRLLVL.

V and J are TRBV6-6 and TRBJ2-2, with D unclear. The CDR3 is 15 residues long. Deletions cut 0 bases from V and 7 bases from J, with 12 bases between. The germline V gene has CDR1 MNHNY and CDR2 SVGAGI (reference sequence). CDR3 sequence reads: CASSYSLLSGGELFF. CDR3 bases: TGTGCCAGCAGTTACTCGCTTCTATCGGGCGGGGAGCTGTTTTTT.

The chain has TRBV6-1 and TRBJ2-7, with D hard to call. This CDR3 spans 15 amino acids. With 2 bases removed from V and 3 bases from J, the gap between germline ends came to 14 bases. From germline, CDR1 is MNHNS and CDR2 SASEGT. In nucleotides, the CDR3 is TGTGCCAGCAGTGAAAGTCCAGGCTATCTCTACGAGCAGTACTTC. Encoded protein: CASSESPGYLYEQYF.

The rearrangement links TRBV5-4 to TRBJ2-7; possibly TRBD2 for D (6 bases). The CDR3 extends over 15 amino acids. The V end was cut by 0 bases, the J end by 6 bases, with 16 bases between. Germline V gene lookup returns CDR1 SGHNT and CDR2 YYREEE (reference sequence). In DNA form, the CDR3 reads TGTGCCAGCAGCTTGGATGGAGGGCCGACCTCCGAGCAGTACTTC. Residues: CASSLDGGPTSEQYF.

The chain combines TRBV15 with TRBJ1-5; D gene unclear. Trimming removed 0 bases at V and 7 bases at J, with 7 bases between. The V gene's germline CDR1 is LNHNV and CDR2 YYDKDF (reference sequence). The CDR3 has 13 residues. CDR3 coding DNA: TGTGCCACCAGCAGAGATCCTGCCCAGCCCCAGCATTTT. Protein product: CATSRDPAQPQHF.

V gene TRBV7-9 combines with J gene TRBJ1-1, with TRBD1 matching over 9 bases. CDR1 and CDR2 from the germline V gene are SEHNR and FQNEAQ (reference sequence). The CDR3 totals 14 residues. Trimming removed 5 bases from V and 3 bases from J; junction bases left unmatched: 4. The chain's CDR3 is CASSGTGIHTEAFF. The CDR3 nucleotides are TGTGCCAGCAGCGGGACAGGGATCCACACTGAAGCTTTCTTT. The full variable domain, rest sourced from reference TRBV7-9 and TRBJ1-1, is DTGVSQNPRHKITKRGQNVTFRCDPISEHNRLYWYRQTLGQGPEFLTYFQNEAQLEKSRLLSDRFSAERPKGSFSTLEIQRTEQGDSAMYLCASSGTGIHTEAFFGQGTRLTVV.

The chain couples TRBV27 to TRBJ2-7, with 13 bases aligning to TRBD2. Germline V gives CDR1 MNHEY, CDR2 SMNVEV (reference sequence). The CDR3 runs 15 residues. Germline trimming cut 5 bases from V and 2 bases from J; bases unmatched to any gene: 3. The CDR3 coding sequence is TGTGCCAGCAGTCGGGGACTAGCGGGACCCTACGAGCAGTACTTC. As protein: CASSRGLAGPYEQYF.

This clone has a single count. This rearrangement joins TRBV4-2 to TRBJ2-7; no firm D call. Deletions cut 4 bases from V and 2 bases from J, with 12 bases between. The germline V gene has CDR1 LGHNA and CDR2 YNFKEQ. The length of the CDR3 is 14 residues. CDR3: CASSPPRVAYEQYF. In nucleotides, the CDR3 is TGTGCCAGCAGCCCCCCCCGCGTCGCCTACGAGCAGTACTTC.

This clone has just one count. V usage is TRBV29-1 and J usage is TRBJ1-1; no clear D gene. CDR3 length equals 15 residues. The V gene lost 0 bases and the J gene lost 1 base, with 12 bases spanning the gap. CDR1 is SQVTM and CDR2 is ANQGSEA in the germline V gene. The CDR3 loop reads CSVEEIAGGNTEAFF. The CDR3 DNA reads TGCAGCGTTGAAGAGATCGCCGGAGGGAACACTGAAGCTTTCTTT. The complete variable domain, with remaining parts taken from reference TRBV29-1 and TRBJ1-1, reads SAVISQKPSRDICQRGTSLTIQCQVDSQVTMMFWYRQQPGQSLTLIATANQGSEATYESGFVIDKFPISRPNLTFSTLTVSNMSPEDSSIYLCSVEEIAGGNTEAFFGQGTRLTVV.